This record concerns one T cell receptor (beta chain) sequence. What this receptor recognizes is not known. Base qualities are not at hand, and no much larger clone is one base apart. Library prep was done by the immunoSEQ multiplex PCR assay. For the multiplex PCR, a mixture combining 60 forward primers for TCR Vbeta segments and 13 reverse primers for TCR Jbeta segments was used. The CDR3 region of rearranged TCR beta genes was amplified from genomic DNA by a multiplex PCR assay. On the Illumina HiSeq System, the amplified TCR beta libraries were sequenced as 87-base-pair reads. Regarding the original processing steps: Across the 600 to 700 repertoires, a later analysis counted tens of millions of unique TCR beta chains, roughly 11 million of which were shared by at least two donors. A nearest-neighbor algorithm error-corrected the raw reads and collapsed the reads into unique sequences, merging closely related sequences to remove PCR and sequencing errors. V, D and J gene segments were assigned by aligning CDR3 sequences to IMGT reference sequences. For a sequence to be retained, at least a six-nucleotide match to both a V gene segment and a J gene segment was required. A rearrangement was called productive if the CDR3 had no stop codons and remained in frame with V and J, and every other rearrangement was called non-productive. Following IMGT convention, CDR3 was defined as the stretch from the second conserved V-encoded cysteine to the conserved J-encoded phenylalanine. The earlier analysis of more than 450 of the donors excluded sequences that lacked an unambiguous match to a single V gene segment. In an earlier analysis of 450 to 750 of the donors, a V segment was called functional when productive rearrangements were above 56.7%, and segregating when the standard deviation between donors exceeded 5%. A statistical classification framework was built to diagnose cytomegalovirus status from the catalog of TCR beta chain sequences. In a later analysis, V and J genes were assigned by comparing TCR nucleotide sequences against IMGT/GENE-DB human TR gene sequences. A later analysis assigned CDR3 sequences and most-parsimonious VDJ recombination scenarios with the TCRdist pipeline. In a later analysis, each TCR beta chain was defined by its CDR3 amino acid sequence together with its V-gene family, and reads without a unique V-gene family were excluded. To address suspected cross-contamination and a sequencing artifact, a later analysis removed 450 to 700 highly shared, low-generation-probability nucleotide sequences. For each public chain, a later analysis derived a clonal expansion index from normalized ranks of inferred template counts within each repertoire. Generation probabilities in a later analysis came from a VDJ recombination model fitted to out-of-frame rearrangements, and those results were checked against IGoR. In a later analysis, hypergeometric tests were used to score TCR-TCR, TCR-HLA and TCR-CMV co-occurrence, with a repertoire-size bias correction applied to TCR pairs. To estimate false discovery rates, a later analysis permuted the HLA or CMV assignments 20 times. In a later analysis, co-occurring TCRs were grouped using DBSCAN, with TCRdist sequence similarity added in when clustering inside HLA-allele-positive subsets. Co-occurrence clustering excluded repertoires with fewer than 30,000 or more than 120,000 public chains, plus five with anomalous nucleotide sharing. The clones in this table, taken by TCRdb from immuneACCESS, are in-frame only. Not every clone is retained; where verified, under half of the shortfall comes from an unresolved V gene, and the cause of the rest is unknown. That table furnishes V, J and clone size, whereas the DNA furnished D and trimming. For this sample there are 90,000 to 120,000 clones; over 60% appear just once. The ten largest clones take up roughly 3.9% of the sample.

These data come from a study of cytomegalovirus exposure and HLA in healthy donors (TCRdb year 2017). At the level of the whole study: In an earlier analysis of under 600 of the donors, 276 Gb of sequence data and 90 million to 130 million unique TCR beta sequences from some 170 million T cells were reported. An early release that covered about 600 HLA-typed donors contained approximately 300 gigabases of sequencing data and around 80 million unique TCR sequences. Of the 300 to 500 genotyped donors, 75% to 85% were placed in the genetic ancestry cluster associated with self-reported Caucasian donors. The study was designed to test whether signatures of past pathogen exposure could be identified by cataloging public T cell receptors. Using immunosequencing, the study profiled T cell repertoires from fewer than 850 subjects and related those repertoires to cytomegalovirus serostatus. A separate validation cohort of 100 to 150 different subjects was used in addition to the roughly 620-subject first cohort. To predict cytomegalovirus infection status, the study brought together high-throughput TCR immunosequencing, statistical association of individual TCRs with disease status, and machine learning. In a later analysis, previously published TCR beta repertoires from fewer than 750 donors were re-analyzed and high-resolution HLA genotyping was added so that TCR occurrence patterns could be studied. Rather than drawing on any new phenotypic data, the later analysis identified candidate immune exposures from TCR beta sequences and the way those sequences occurred across donors. An earlier analysis of about 620 of the donors applied high-throughput TCR beta sequencing to assess whether each TCR beta V gene segment acted as functional or pseudogenic. Donor age, sex, ethnicity and CMV serostatus were collected together with the repertoire data. Genome-wide SNP genotypes for about 65% of the roughly 670 donors were used in a later genetic analysis, which treated that subset as a discovery cohort. All discovery cohort repertoires had been generated using a single sequencing platform. HLA typing covered class I and class II loci at four-digit resolution. Typing coverage varied by locus: roughly 620-640 donors for A, B, C, DRB1 and DQB1; more than 500 for DQA1; about 600 for DPA1; approximately 450 for DPB1. Four to six DR-DQ haplotypes were handled as single units for association and clustering because linkage in the cohort was strong. On average, roughly 250,000 unique TCR beta nucleotide sequences were sequenced per donor among 350 to 400 genotyped donors of the cohort, with 15% to 20% of those sequences being non-productive. On the study overall, not on this receptor specifically: The study listed approximately 150 TCR beta chains as associated with cytomegalovirus. Linkage disequilibrium might explain the correlated functional status among segregating V segments, but an unknown experimental factor could not be excluded. While some public TCRs were present in many individuals, most TCR sequences turned up only very rarely across donors. In a later analysis, several top co-occurrence clusters were reported to appear linked to parvovirus B19, influenza, CMV and Epstein-Barr virus. HLA typing was unavailable for some donors at each locus, so association tests used only the typed subset. Because counts were too low, roughly 18 rarely observed V segments, including chromosome 9 orphons, were left out of the earlier analysis of some 640 of the donors. Cytomegalovirus status was reported to be diagnosed by the classifier with high specificity and sensitivity in both the original and validation cohorts. The sequencing pipeline was judged likely to have produced a cluster of highly shared sequence variants as a technical artifact. Immune exposure information for the cohort was limited to CMV serostatus. The 87-base-pair reads could not distinguish some IMGT-functional V segments, including TRBV6-2 and TRBV6-3, so those segments were excluded. A later genetic analysis reported fewer N-insertions in productive TCRs among donors in an Asian-associated ancestry cluster than the roughly 720-donor mean. In a later analysis, TCR association rates were found to vary across HLA loci, with the most associated TCRs seen for DRB1 alleles and the fewest for HLA-C alleles. When HLA alleles, especially DR and DQ, strongly co-occurred, TCR associations were difficult to assign to individual alleles. It was suggested by the authors that the approach could potentially be generalized to other disease states and immunological phenotypes. A later genetic analysis associated a missense DCLRE1C variant with V-gene and J-gene trimming of TCR beta chains, and an independent cohort replicated the association. Three of the identified cytomegalovirus-associated TCR beta chains were confirmed in vitro to be specific for cytomegalovirus antigens. A later analysis found that HLA-associated TCR beta chains were more clonally expanded and had lower generation probabilities than equally common non-associated chains. A further reported finding was that TCR beta sequences accurately predicted the HLA-A and HLA-B alleles for most subjects in the first cohort. In this cohort, only TCR beta chains were sequenced, and detectable features were limited by the absence of alpha or paired-chain data. In an earlier analysis of around 600 of the donors, most TCR beta V segments appeared in productive rearrangements about 90% or about 30% of the time, broadly matching IMGT annotations. Most CMV-associated TCR beta chains appeared to be HLA-restricted in a later analysis, and the HLA associations seemed to be driven largely by CMV exposure. The presence/absence analyses assumed that sequencing depth was roughly uniform across donors, and that assumption may not be true. At a false discovery rate of 0.05, a later analysis linked approximately 18,000 TCR beta sequences to specific HLA alleles.

The cohort consisted of hundreds of healthy bone marrow donors. Cohort members were all nominally healthy when sampled, although unrecorded immune exposures were likely present. The donor was CMV seronegative and belonged to the group of 350 or so seronegative cohort members. Every donor gave a peripheral blood sample, and the peripheral blood mononuclear cells from that sample were used for TCR beta sequencing. The Qiagen DNeasy Blood Extraction Kit was used to extract genomic DNA from the blood cell samples. Trimming takes 2 bases off V and 2 bases off J; junction bases not matched to a gene: 1. The CDR3 numbers 14 residues from cysteine through phenylalanine. Of all the DNA, just the CDR3 is kept, 42 bases in frame from base 1. CDR1 GTSNPN and CDR2 SVGIG were looked up in the germline V gene (reference sequence).

The chain uses TRBV30 and TRBJ1-4; 8 bases in between match TRBD1. This receptor was identified in a male donor in good health and CMV-seronegative. Input material: PBMCs. CDR3 region: CAWSSGGTNEKLFF. The DNA reads as follows: TGTGCCTGGAGTTCAGGGGGCACTAATGAAAAACTGTTTTTT.